This T cell receptor (beta chain) was recorded in a study of CD8+CD57+ T cells in acquired aplastic anemia. Study-wide background: DNA recovered from sorted CD4+ and CD8+ cells had a mean of around 3.2 ug. Study findings and constraints: Between patients and controls, CD8+ Simpson's diversity did not vary significantly.

This clonotype was counted at least ten times. The antigen is undetermined. By flow cytometry, patients selected for sequencing had shown an expansion of CD8+CD57+ cells. Patients had undergone no therapy by the time their blood was sampled. CDR3 and TCR beta VDJ profiling relied on genomic DNA as the template. TCRdb recomputed calls from the reads with MiXCR, one row per CDR3 protein. The repertoire holds over 250,000 distinct CDR3 sequences, with approximately 58% as singletons. Sequencing was done on a sample of sorted CD4+, CD8+, or CD8+CD57+ T cells (not recorded which) from PBMCs. The receptor was isolated from a human donor with aplastic anemia.

The CDR3 sequence: CSARPLGGSPLHF. CDR3 coding DNA: TGCAGTGCTAGACCACTGGGGGGTTCACCCCTCCACTTT. V usage is TRBV20-1 and J usage is TRBJ1-6; TRBD1 is a possible D gene (5 bases). The CDR3 extends over 13 amino acids. Per the germline V gene, CDR1 is DFQATT and CDR2 is SNEGSKA (reference sequence). Trimming pared 2 bases from V and 9 bases from J, leaving 11 bases between.